This T cell receptor (beta chain) was sequenced for a study of shared clonotypes between healthy human individuals. Study-wide background: Per donor, three plates held CD4 naive cells, three held CD4 memory, two held CD8 naive and one held CD8 memory. Broader study findings: Among several donors, roughly 5% of naive CD4 clonotypes were found in common.

Comment on this clone: What it recognizes is unknown.

Germline V gene data show CDR1 as KGHSH and CDR2 as LQKENI. This CDR3 has 17 amino acids. Losses at the gene ends were 2 bases for V and 0 bases for J; bases not matched to a gene: 7. The study drew its donors from healthy HIV-negative adults without recent acute infections or vaccinations. Those who donated, Caucasian adults without exception, all lived in Nashville, Tennessee. Profiled with immunoSEQ multiplex PCR; TCRdb holds only in-frame clones, not every one. The repertoire holds roughly 1.5 million clones, with 95% to 99% as singletons. The receptor comes from a man under 40 in good health. The source material was naive CD4+ T cells sorted from blood. Documented subset: CD45RA+ positively selected. The chain employs TRBV18 and TRBJ1-1; 9 bases are a match to TRBD1. In DNA form, the CDR3 reads TGTGCCAGCTCACCAACAGGGGGCCCTTTTATGAACACTGAAGCTTTCTTT. This sequence encodes CASSPTGGPFMNTEAFF. The variable domain in full, with the rest retrieved from reference TRBV18 and TRBJ1-1, is NAGVMQNPRHLVRRRGQEARLRCSPMKGHSHVYWYRQLPEEGLKFMVYLQKENIIDESGMPKERFSAEFPKEGPSILRIQQVVRGDSAAYFCASSPTGGPFMNTEAFFGQGTRLTVV.